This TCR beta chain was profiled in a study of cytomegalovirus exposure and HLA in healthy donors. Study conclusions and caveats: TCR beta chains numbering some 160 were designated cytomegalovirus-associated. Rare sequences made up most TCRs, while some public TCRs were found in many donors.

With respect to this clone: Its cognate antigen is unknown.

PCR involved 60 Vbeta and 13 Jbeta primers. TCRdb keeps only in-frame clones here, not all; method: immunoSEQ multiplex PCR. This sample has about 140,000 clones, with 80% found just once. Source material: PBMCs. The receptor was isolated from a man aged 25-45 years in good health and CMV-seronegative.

The CDR3 loop reads CASSWGGDYSNQPQHF. CDR3 coding DNA: TGTGCCAGCAGCTGGGGAGGGGATTATAGCAATCAGCCCCAGCATTTT. The V call is TRBV2, the J call TRBJ1-5; D is possibly TRBD1 (5 bases). CDR3 length: 16 residues. V was trimmed by 6 bases and J by 0 bases, leaving 15 bases between them. The germline gives CDR1 SNHLY, CDR2 FYNNEI. Full variable domain (outside the CDR3, taken from reference TRBV2 and TRBJ1-5): EPEVTQTPSHQVTQMGQEVILRCVPISNHLYFYWYRQILGQKVEFLVSFYNNEISEKSEIFDDQFSVERPDGSNFTLKIRSTKLEDSAMYFCASSWGGDYSNQPQHFGDGTRLSIL.